The 23 T cell receptor beta chains presented below share a single source sample, sequenced in a study of CD8 T cells in ankylosing spondylitis (dated by TCRdb to the late 2010s). Libraries came from 5' RACE. The instrument given in TCRdb is Illumina HiSeq 2500. Starting from the raw public reads, TCRdb applied fastp trimming at Q25, assembled clones with MiXCR and retained in-frame beta chains. Rows merge per CDR3 protein into single entries with the most common DNA and genes. This sample has about 90,000 distinct CDR3 sequences in its table, and about 9% of those were observed once. The top ten constitute approximately 30% of the sample. Antigens of these TCRs are unknown. Results and caveats for the whole study, not just this receptor: Blood from ankylosing spondylitis patients appeared to be characterized by a TCR beta motif made up of about 8 highly homologous amino acid variants.

Sequenced input: blood, either unsorted or a sorted T cell fraction (not recorded which). The receptors come from a male donor with ankylosing spondylitis.

This clonotype was observed at least ten times. V gene TRBV5-1 combines with J gene TRBJ2-7; 7 bases are shared with TRBD2. This CDR3 spans 14 amino acids. The V gene end was trimmed by 3 bases and the J gene end by 0 bases; junction bases not matched to a gene: 3. Germline V gives CDR1 SGHRS, CDR2 YFSETQ. The CDR3 here is CASSWGGDSYEQYF. CDR3 nucleotide sequence: TGCGCCAGCAGCTGGGGGGGTGACTCCTACGAGCAGTACTTC. The full variable domain, in which reference TRBV5-1 and TRBJ2-7 provide the parts outside the CDR3, is KAGVTQTPRYLIKTRGQQVTLSCSPISGHRSVSWYQQTPGQGLQFLFEYFSETQRNKGNFPGRFSGRQFSNSRSEMNVSTLELGDSALYLCASSWGGDSYEQYFGPGTRLTVT.

J is TRBJ1-1 and V is TRBV20-1; D unresolved. CDR1 is DFQATT and CDR2 is SNEGSKA in the germline V gene (reference sequence). This CDR3 has 15 amino acids. Trimming pared 0 bases from V and 1 base from J, leaving 12 bases between. In DNA, the CDR3 is TGCAGTGCTAGAGATCTCGAGACGGCGAACACTGAAGCTTTCTTT. The encoded protein is CSARDLETANTEAFF.

The genes are TRBV7-2 and TRBJ1-5, with D tentatively TRBD1 (6 bases). This CDR3 comprises 14 residues. The ends were cut back, 3 bases at V and 5 bases at J, with 11 bases in the middle. Germline V lookup: CDR1 SGHTA, CDR2 FQGNSA. CDR3 DNA sequence: TGTGCCAGCAGCTTTGGACCAGGGGATCAGCCCCAGCATTTT. Translation: CASSFGPGDQPQHF.

A note on this clonotype: Relative to the germline gene, one junction end is altered; a read error may explain this. This chain uses TRBV7-2 with TRBJ2-5; TRBD1 aligns across 8 bases. Per germline, CDR1 SGHTA and CDR2 FQGNSA. The CDR3 spans 16 residues. The CDR3 reads CASSLVVTGARESQYF. In nucleotides, the CDR3 is TGTGCCAGCAGCTTAGTGGTGACAGGGGCGAGAGAGAGCCAGTACTTC.

This clonotype was observed a few times. CDR3 in amino acids: CASSMIRLEGDTQYF. Written as DNA, the CDR3 is TGTGCCAGCAGCATGATACGTTTAGAGGGGGATACGCAGTATTTT. This chain links TRBV9 with TRBJ2-3, with D perhaps being TRBD1 or TRBD2 (5 bases each). With 4 bases removed from V and 6 bases from J, the gap between germline ends came to 18 bases. Germline V lookup: CDR1 SGDLS, CDR2 YYNGEE. The CDR3 runs 15 residues.

This clonotype was observed at least ten times. The V gene is TRBV2, the J gene TRBJ2-1; D ambiguous. The V gene lost 3 bases and the J gene lost 16 bases, with 19 bases spanning the gap. Germline CDR1 and CDR2: SNHLY and FYNNEI. This CDR3 region has 13 residues. This CDR3 is CASSEEGVALCFF. The CDR3 DNA reads as TGTGCCAGCAGTGAGGAAGGAGTAGCCCTGTGCTTCTTC.

This clonotype was seen repeatedly, ten times or more. V usage is TRBV11-1 and J usage is TRBJ2-1; a weak D match, TRBD1 (6 bases). Germline-derived CDR1 and CDR2 are SGHAT and FQDESV (reference sequence). This CDR3 contains 16 residues. The V and J ends lost 5 bases and 3 bases respectively, with 17 bases between them. Here the CDR3 DNA reads TGTGCCAGCAGCGACGCCATGACAGGTAGCTACAATGAGCAGTTCTTC. It translates to CASSDAMTGSYNEQFF.

In this sample, this clonotype turned up a few times. The chain has TRBV4-1 and TRBJ2-1; D perhaps matches TRBD2 (5 bases). The CDR3 is 15 amino acids. Looked up from germline, CDR1 is MGHRA and CDR2 is YSYEKL. V was cut by 0 bases and J by 9 bases, with 15 bases left in between. CDR3 protein: CASSQDEASRGEQFF. CDR3 coding DNA: TGCGCCAGCAGCCAAGACGAGGCCTCTCGGGGTGAGCAGTTCTTC.

The chain couples TRBV27 to TRBJ1-1, with 8 positions matching TRBD1. The CDR3 runs to 13 residues. Trimming at V came to 4 bases and at J to 4 bases, leaving 2 bases not matched to a gene. CDR1 is MNHEY, CDR2 SMNVEV, per germline (reference sequence). CDR3 region: CASSSQGVTEAFF. The CDR3 DNA follows: TGTGCCAGCAGTTCACAGGGGGTCACTGAAGCTTTCTTT.

This clonotype was recorded a few times. The genes are TRBV11-2 and TRBJ2-7; 12 bases align to TRBD2. Germline loops: CDR1 SGHAT, CDR2 FQNNGV. This CDR3 region has 14 residues. V trimming: 4 bases; J trimming: 4 bases; junction bases outside the gene matches: 2. The DNA of the CDR3 is TGTGCCAGCAGCTCCGGACTAGCGGGATACGAGCAGTACTTC. This encodes CASSSGLAGYEQYF.

This clonotype has more than one count but fewer than ten. The V and J genes are TRBV11-2 and TRBJ2-7; TRBD1 aligns across 7 bases. Germline V gene lookup returns CDR1 SGHAT and CDR2 FQNNGV. The trim removed 5 bases at V and 3 bases at J, leaving 1 base unmatched. The CDR3 extends over 12 amino acids. The chain's CDR3 is CASSRTGYEQYV. The DNA for the CDR3 is TGTGCCAGCAGCCGGACAGGCTACGAGCAGTACGTC.

This clonotype showed up just a few times. CDR3 coding DNA: TGTGCCAGCAGCCTCCTGGGGGGAGGGAGCCAAGAGACCCAGTACTTC. Protein sequence: CASSLLGGGSQETQYF. The chain has TRBV11-2 and TRBJ2-5; 7 bases match TRBD2. CDR1 is SGHAT and CDR2 is FQNNGV in the germline V gene. Losses at the gene ends were 5 bases for V and 1 base for J; bases not matched to a gene: 10. This CDR3 comprises 16 residues.

This clonotype came up many times. V and J are TRBV27 and TRBJ2-1, with D possibly matching TRBD2 (6 bases). V dropped 0 bases and J dropped 10 bases, with 16 bases sitting between them. The CDR3 runs 15 residues. Germline V gives CDR1 MNHEY, CDR2 SMNVEV (reference sequence). CDR3 sequence: CASSLSKLGGREQFF. The CDR3 coding sequence is TGTGCCAGCAGTTTATCGAAACTCGGGGGACGGGAGCAGTTCTTC.

This chain uses TRBV2 with TRBJ1-5; the match to TRBD1 covers 9 bases. The CDR3 covers 19 residues. The ends lost 5 bases at V and 0 bases at J; junction bases unmatched: 14. The germline CDR1 and CDR2 sequences are SNHLY and FYNNEI. Here the CDR3 DNA reads TGTGCCAGCAGTCTAACGTTGGGACAGGGCCCCTATAGCAATCAGCCCCAGCATTTT. Its protein is CASSLTLGQGPYSNQPQHF.

This clonotype was observed a few times. The chain employs TRBV2 and TRBJ2-7; 9 bases are shared with TRBD1. The V gene's germline CDR1 is SNHLY and CDR2 FYNNEI. The length of the CDR3 is 13 residues. With 4 bases clipped from V and 9 bases from J, the junction kept 7 bases outside the gene matches. The CDR3 protein is CASSAGTGSGQYF. CDR3 sequence (DNA): TGTGCCAGCAGTGCAGGGACAGGGTCTGGGCAGTACTTC.

A remark on this clonotype: A read error is possible here, since a much larger clone lies one base away. This chain joins TRBV29-1 and TRBJ1-2; D call uncertain. Germline CDR1 reads SQVTM; CDR2 reads ANQGSEA. CDR3 length: 15 residues. Trimming took off 4 bases at V and 4 bases at J, with 19 bases between the two ends. The CDR3 DNA reads TGCAGCGTTGTCAGTGGGTTTAATCGGGGCTATGGCTACACCTTC. Protein: CSVVSGFNRGYGYTF.

This clonotype was observed many times. The V and J genes are TRBV13 and TRBJ1-1, with a tentative D call TRBD1 (5 bases). This CDR3 has 14 amino acids. CDR1 and CDR2 (germline): PRHDT, FYEKMQ (reference sequence). V shed 5 bases and J shed 0 bases, with 10 bases lying between them. The CDR3 loop is CASSPGLLNTEAFF. CDR3 in DNA: TGTGCCAGCAGCCCGGGACTGCTGAACACTGAAGCTTTCTTT.

This clonotype was counted between two and nine times. The junction departs from germline at one end; a sequencing error may be responsible. This chain joins TRBV20-1 and TRBJ2-1; 8 bases line up with TRBD2. CDR3 size: 17 residues. CDR1 is DFQATT, CDR2 SNEGSKA, per germline (reference sequence). For the CDR3, the DNA is TGCTGTGCTAGAGTGTTTCCTCGGACTAGCTTCCCAAATGAGCAGTTCTTC. As protein: CCARVFPRTSFPNEQFF.

The chain uses TRBV7-9 and TRBJ2-5, with no clear D. This CDR3 is built from 15 residues. The V gene lost 5 bases and the J gene lost 1 base, with 14 bases spanning the gap. The germline V gene has CDR1 SEHNR and CDR2 FQNEAQ (reference sequence). The chain's CDR3 is CASSLPLGPQETQYF. The DNA for the CDR3 is TGTGCCAGCAGCCTCCCGTTAGGGCCCCAAGAGACCCAGTACTTC.

The J gene is TRBJ2-3, the V gene TRBV7-6; D possibly corresponds to TRBD1 (6 bases). Germline V gene lookup returns CDR1 SGHVS and CDR2 FNYEAQ. CDR3 size: 18 residues. V lost 1 base and J lost 4, with 21 bases in between. CDR3 residues: CASSLGGGLEVPADTQYF. CDR3 DNA: TGTGCCAGCAGCTTAGGAGGGGGTTTAGAGGTACCCGCAGATACGCAGTATTTT.

This clonotype was picked up many times. This rearrangement joins TRBV7-9 to TRBJ1-2; D remains unclear. Germline-derived CDR1 and CDR2 are SEHNR and FQNEAQ (reference sequence). This CDR3 comprises 14 residues. V lost 1 base to trimming and J lost 1 base, with 7 bases between them. The CDR3 sequence is CASSLGGSNYGYTF. In DNA, the CDR3 is TGTGCCAGCAGCTTAGGCGGTAGTAACTATGGCTACACCTTC. The full variable domain, with the rest looked up from reference TRBV7-9 and TRBJ1-2, is DTGVSQNPRHKITKRGQNVTFRCDPISEHNRLYWYRQTLGQGPEFLTYFQNEAQLEKSRLLSDRFSAERPKGSFSTLEIQRTEQGDSAMYLCASSLGGSNYGYTFGSGTRLTVV.

Many counts were recorded for this clonotype. This chain uses TRBV14 with TRBJ2-1; 16 bases are shared with TRBD2. The CDR3 covers 18 residues. Germline CDR1 reads SGHDN; CDR2 reads FVKESK. Trimming took 1 base from V and 7 from J; bases not matched to a gene: 7. The CDR3 is CASSQAGLAGGLFNEQFF. CDR3 bases: TGTGCCAGCAGCCAAGCGGGACTAGCGGGAGGGCTTTTTAATGAGCAGTTCTTC.

The table lists this clonotype with a few counts. The CDR3 DNA reads TGTGCCAGCAGCCTAGCCCCTAGCGGGATCTTCTCCTACAATGAGCAGTTCTTC. Translation gives CASSLAPSGIFSYNEQFF. This chain links TRBV5-6 with TRBJ2-1, with TRBD2 matching over 9 bases. V lost 4 bases to trimming and J lost 0 bases; unmatched junction nucleotides: 11. The germline CDR1 and CDR2 sequences are SGHDT and YYEEEE. The length of the CDR3 is 18 residues.